What follows are 11 T cell receptor beta chains derived from one specimen sequenced in a study of blood T cell repertoires in COVID-19. Repertoires were generated with immunoSEQ multiplex PCR, while TCRdb's copy carries only in-frame clones and drops some. Here the sample spans more than 95,000 clones, roughly 74% being singletons. The sequenced sample was peripheral blood. The receptors originated from a man in his sixties with acute or convalescent COVID-19.

With regard to this clone: Germline is not matched at one junction end, which may reflect a read error. The chain combines TRBV30 with TRBJ2-7, with 13 bases that match TRBD2. Per the germline V gene, CDR1 is GTSNPN and CDR2 is SVGIG (reference sequence). The CDR3 runs 13 residues. CDR3 region: CAWRQAGTSGTHF. In DNA, the CDR3 is TGTGCCTGGAGGCAAGCCGGGACTAGCGGGACTCACTTC.

The rearrangement uses TRBV18 and TRBJ1-5, with unresolved D. The CDR3 is 14 amino acids. Looked up from germline, CDR1 is KGHSH and CDR2 is LQKENI. V dropped 3 bases and J dropped 1 base, with 7 bases sitting between them. The CDR3 region is CASSPGTSNQPQHF. The CDR3, as DNA: TGTGCCAGCTCACCTGGCACCAGCAATCAGCCCCAGCATTTT.

This clone was counted a few times. The rearrangement uses TRBV2 and TRBJ1-4; possibly TRBD1 for D (6 bases). Germline V gives CDR1 SNHLY, CDR2 FYNNEI. The V and J ends lost 6 bases and 8 bases respectively, with 16 bases between them. CDR3 size: 14 residues. The CDR3 reads CASRPGGGEEKLFF. CDR3 DNA: TGTGCCAGCAGGCCGGGGGGCGGGGAGGAAAAACTGTTTTTT.

The rearrangement links TRBV5-1 to TRBJ2-5, with D perhaps TRBD1 (5 bases). Per the germline V gene, CDR1 is SGHRS and CDR2 is YFSETQ. This CDR3 spans 14 amino acids. Trimming removed 0 bases at V and 3 bases at J, with 9 bases between. CDR3 nucleotide sequence: TGCGCCAGCAGCTTGGCGTCAGGGAAAGAGACCCAGTACTTC. Its protein product is CASSLASGKETQYF. The full variable domain, its missing parts supplied by reference TRBV5-1 and TRBJ2-5, is KAGVTQTPRYLIKTRGQQVTLSCSPISGHRSVSWYQQTPGQGLQFLFEYFSETQRNKGNFPGRFSGRQFSNSRSEMNVSTLELGDSALYLCASSLASGKETQYFGPGTRLLVL.

The gene calls are TRBV6-1 and TRBJ2-7; no reliable D call. Germline CDR1 and CDR2: MNHNS and SASEGT. CDR3 length equals 15 residues. Trimming removed 2 bases from V and 0 bases from J, with 11 bases in between. The CDR3 protein is CASSEMGKVSYEQYF. The CDR3 region has the DNA TGTGCCAGCAGTGAAATGGGCAAGGTCTCCTACGAGCAGTACTTC.

This clone occurred once. The chain carries TRBV6-4 and TRBJ2-1; 8 bases are shared with TRBD2. The germline gives CDR1 MRHNA, CDR2 SNTAGT. The trim removed 6 bases at V and 0 bases at J, leaving 7 bases unmatched. The CDR3 is made up of 16 amino acids. The DNA for the CDR3 is TGTGCCAGCAGCCCGGGACTAGTCTTCTCCTACAATGAGCAGTTCTTC. Translated, it gives CASSPGLVFSYNEQFF.

The chain employs TRBV5-1 and TRBJ2-3; a possible D gene is TRBD2 (5 bases). Trimming shortened V by 4 bases and J by 0 bases, and 12 bases separated the two germline ends. The CDR3 covers 15 residues. Germline CDR1 reads SGHRS; CDR2 reads YFSETQ. CDR3 loop: CASSLGRTSTDTQYF. The CDR3 DNA is TGCGCCAGCAGCCTAGGGAGAACTAGCACAGATACGCAGTATTTT.

This sequence joins TRBV18 and TRBJ1-1, with D perhaps matching TRBD1 (5 bases). V was shortened by 2 bases and J by 1 base, with 17 bases between the two germline ends. CDR1 is KGHSH, CDR2 LQKENI, per germline. The length of the CDR3 is 17 residues. CDR3 DNA: TGTGCCAGCTCACCATTCGTAGGGGATTTGGGGAACACTGAAGCTTTCTTT. As protein: CASSPFVGDLGNTEAFF.

V and J are TRBV5-8 and TRBJ2-1; TRBD1 aligns across 8 bases. There are 15 residues in the CDR3. Germline CDR1 SGHTS, CDR2 YDEGEE. V dropped 3 bases and J dropped 8; count of bases not matched to a gene: 10. The CDR3 coding sequence is TGTGCCAGCAGCTCGGACCAGGGGGCTGGGGATGAGCAGTTCTTC. It specifies CASSSDQGAGDEQFF. Filled out from reference TRBV5-8 and TRBJ2-1, the complete variable domain reads EAGVTQSPTHLIKTRGQQATLRCSPISGHTSVYWYQQALGLGLQFLLWYDEGEERNRGNFPPRFSGRQFPNYSSELNVNALELEDSALYLCASSSDQGAGDEQFFGPGTRLTVL.

The chain combines TRBV28 with TRBJ2-3; D not resolved. The germline V gene has CDR1 MDHEN and CDR2 SYDVKM. The V end lost 5 bases, the J end lost 5 bases, and 5 bases lay between the germline ends. This CDR3 region has 11 residues. The CDR3: CASSPRDTQYF. The CDR3 region has the DNA TGTGCCAGCAGTCCGAGAGATACGCAGTATTTT.

The V gene is TRBV18, the J gene TRBJ1-5, with D unclear. Germline lookup yields CDR1 KGHSH and CDR2 LQKENI. This CDR3 is 13 amino acids long. V lost 4 bases, J lost 5 bases, and 9 bases lay in between. The CDR3 here is CASSRAQDQPQHF. CDR3 nucleotides: TGTGCCAGCTCACGCGCCCAGGATCAGCCCCAGCATTTT.